The rows below give T cell receptor beta chains drawn from one sample of a study of blood T cell repertoires in COVID-19. Measured with immunoSEQ multiplex PCR; TCRdb has only the in-frame clones, and not every one. Of over 250,000 clones listed, 84% were seen once; the top ten hold over 4%. The sequenced sample was PBMCs or T cells enriched from blood (not recorded which). All receptors come from a man between 25 and 39 years old with acute COVID-19. The CDR3 runs from the conserved cysteine through the conserved F or W. Fields, in order: V gene, clone size, J gene, D gene, CDR3 protein, CDR3 DNA. D genes are given only for firm matches. Size values are once, few and many counts, or a class for expanded clones, and some rows have none.

TRBV4-3,.,TRBJ2-1,TRBD1,CASSLHRQGNEQFF,TGCGCCAGCAGCCTGCATCGACAGGGCAATGAGCAGTTCTTC
TRBV6-9,few,TRBJ2-2,.,CASSYSNRHRSTGELFF,TGTGCCAGCAGTTATTCGAATCGCCACAGGAGCACCGGGGAGCTGTTTTTT
TRBV19,once,TRBJ1-3,TRBD1,CASSMWTGSGNTIYF,TGTGCCAGTAGTATGTGGACAGGCTCTGGAAACACCATATATTTT
TRBV6-1,.,TRBJ1-5,TRBD1,CASSEGQLRTQHF,TGTGCCAGCAGTGAGGGACAGCTTAGGACCCAGCATTTT
TRBV30,.,TRBJ2-3,TRBD2,CAWGLAGTDTQYF,TGTGCCTGGGGACTAGCGGGAACAGATACGCAGTATTTT
TRBV28,.,TRBJ2-6,.,CASTPTLGSGANVLTF,TGTGCCAGCACCCCGACTTTGGGCTCTGGGGCCAACGTCCTGACTTTC
TRBV5-1,once,TRBJ1-6,.,CASSFGWAEGNSPLHF,TGCGCCAGCAGCTTTGGGTGGGCAGAGGGAAATTCACCCCTCCACTTT
TRBV30,.,TRBJ1-1,TRBD1,CAWSRVGDREDTEAFF,TGTGCCTGGAGTAGGGTAGGGGACAGGGAGGACACTGAAGCTTTCTTT
TRBV24-1,once,TRBJ2-3,TRBD1,CATSGTGTAGDTQYF,TGTGCCACCAGTGGTACCGGGACAGCAGGAGATACGCAGTATTTT
TRBV5-1,.,TRBJ2-3,TRBD2,CASSDGWLAGGFTDTQYF,TGTGCCAGCAGCGATGGGTGGCTAGCGGGAGGGTTCACAGATACGCAGTATTTT
TRBV2,.,TRBJ2-1,.,CASKGSGDEQFF,TGTGCCAGCAAGGGGTCTGGGGATGAGCAGTTCTTC
TRBV4-3,.,TRBJ1-2,.,CASSQEQGANYGYTF,TGCGCCAGCAGCCAGGAACAGGGTGCTAACTATGGCTACACCTTC
TRBV5-8,.,TRBJ1-4,TRBD1,CASSDAGQDDLFF,TGTGCCAGCAGCGACGCAGGACAGGACGATCTATTTTTT
TRBV2,once,TRBJ2-1,.,CAGQGPSYNEQFF,TGTGCCGGGCAGGGGCCTTCCTACAATGAGCAGTTCTTC
TRBV5-1,few,TRBJ1-1,TRBD1,CASRGTQGVVTEAFF,TGCGCCAGCAGGGGAACTCAGGGGGTTGTCACTGAAGCTTTCTTT
TRBV5-4,.,TRBJ1-1,.,CASSPEIGNAEAFF,TGTGCCAGCAGCCCCGAGATCGGTAACGCTGAAGCTTTCTTT